This TCR beta chain came from a study of identical twins' blood T cells. With regard to this clonotype: Its antigen is undetermined.

TCR cDNA libraries were made from RNA using a previously described, modified protocol. TCRdb re-analysed the 5' RACE reads in MiXCR, keeping a single row per CDR3 protein. In the table there are around 380,000 distinct CDR3 sequences, under 30% of which are singletons. General study results and limits: Twins reportedly had markedly more similar V usage than unrelated donors, even among out-of-frame TCRbeta clonotypes.

Sequenced input: PBMCs. The origin of this receptor is a woman between 18 and 55 years old in good health.

CDR3: CATENRGGAANTGELFF. DNA of the CDR3: TGTGCCACCGAGAACAGAGGGGGCGCGGCGAACACCGGGGAGCTGTTTTTT. The V call is TRBV19, the J call TRBJ2-2, with 7 bases lining up with TRBD1. In germline, CDR1 is LNHDA, CDR2 SQIVND (reference sequence). This CDR3 contains 17 residues. V lost 10 bases, J lost 0 bases, and 14 bases stayed unmatched.